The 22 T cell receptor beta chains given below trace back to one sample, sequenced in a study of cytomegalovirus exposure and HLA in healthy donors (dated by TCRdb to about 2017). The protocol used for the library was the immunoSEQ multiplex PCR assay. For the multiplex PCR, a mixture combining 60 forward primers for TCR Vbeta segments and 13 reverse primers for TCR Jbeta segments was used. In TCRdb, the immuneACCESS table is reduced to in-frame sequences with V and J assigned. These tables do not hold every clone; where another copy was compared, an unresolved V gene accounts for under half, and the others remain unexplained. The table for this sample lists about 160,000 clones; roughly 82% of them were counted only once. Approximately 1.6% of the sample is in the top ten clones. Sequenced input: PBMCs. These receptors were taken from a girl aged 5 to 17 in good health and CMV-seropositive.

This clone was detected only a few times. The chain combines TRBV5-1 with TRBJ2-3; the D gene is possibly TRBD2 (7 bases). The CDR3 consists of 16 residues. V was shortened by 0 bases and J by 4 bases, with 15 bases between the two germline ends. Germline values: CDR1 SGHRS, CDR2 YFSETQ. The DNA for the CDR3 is TGCGCCAGCAGCTTGGCCGCGGGGGCGATGGCAGATACGCAGTATTTT. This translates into CASSLAAGAMADTQYF.

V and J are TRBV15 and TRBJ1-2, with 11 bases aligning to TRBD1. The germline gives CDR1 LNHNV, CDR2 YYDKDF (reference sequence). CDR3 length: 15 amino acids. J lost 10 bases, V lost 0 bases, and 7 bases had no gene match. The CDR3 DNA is TGTGCCACCAGCAGAGATAGGACAGGGGGCTTTGCCTACACCTTC. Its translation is CATSRDRTGGFAYTF.

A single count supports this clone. The CDR3 is CASSLFSGLAKNIQYF. CDR3 sequence (DNA): TGCGCCAGCAGCTTGTTTAGCGGGCTAGCCAAAAACATTCAGTACTTC. The V gene is TRBV5-1, the J gene TRBJ2-4; 7 nucleotides line up with TRBD2. Germline values: CDR1 SGHRS, CDR2 YFSETQ. CDR3 length: 16 residues. The J segment lost 0 bases and the V segment lost 1 base, leaving 4 bases of the junction unmatched.

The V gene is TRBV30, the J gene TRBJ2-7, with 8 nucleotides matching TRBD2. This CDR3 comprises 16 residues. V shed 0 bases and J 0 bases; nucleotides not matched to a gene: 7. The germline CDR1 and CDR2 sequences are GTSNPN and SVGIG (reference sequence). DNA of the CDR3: TGTGCCTGGAGTGTACCCCGTACTAGCGGCTCCTACGAGCAGTACTTC. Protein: CAWSVPRTSGSYEQYF.

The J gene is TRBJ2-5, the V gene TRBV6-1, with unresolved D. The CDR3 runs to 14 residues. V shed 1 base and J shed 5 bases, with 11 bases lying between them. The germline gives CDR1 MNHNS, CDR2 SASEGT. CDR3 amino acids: CASSEDSSAETQYF. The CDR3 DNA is TGTGCCAGCAGTGAAGACAGCTCTGCGGAGACCCAGTACTTC.

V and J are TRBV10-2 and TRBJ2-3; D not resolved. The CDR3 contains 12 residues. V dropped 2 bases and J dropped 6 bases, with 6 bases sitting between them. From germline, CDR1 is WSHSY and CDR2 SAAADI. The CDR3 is CASSEGEDTQYF. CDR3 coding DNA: TGCGCCAGCAGTGAGGGAGAGGATACGCAGTATTTT.

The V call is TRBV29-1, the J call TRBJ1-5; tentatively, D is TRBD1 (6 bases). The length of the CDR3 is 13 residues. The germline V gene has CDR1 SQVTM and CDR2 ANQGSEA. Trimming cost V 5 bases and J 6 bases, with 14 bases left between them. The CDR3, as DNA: TGCAGCGTTTCCCGGGGGGGCAGTCAGCCCCAGCATTTT. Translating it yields CSVSRGGSQPQHF.

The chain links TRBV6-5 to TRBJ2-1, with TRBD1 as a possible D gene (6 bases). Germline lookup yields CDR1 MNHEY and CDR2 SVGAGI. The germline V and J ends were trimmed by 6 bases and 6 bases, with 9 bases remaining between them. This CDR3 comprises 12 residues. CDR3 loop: CASSRGGNEQFF. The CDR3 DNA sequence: TGTGCCAGCAGCCGAGGGGGCAATGAGCAGTTCTTC.

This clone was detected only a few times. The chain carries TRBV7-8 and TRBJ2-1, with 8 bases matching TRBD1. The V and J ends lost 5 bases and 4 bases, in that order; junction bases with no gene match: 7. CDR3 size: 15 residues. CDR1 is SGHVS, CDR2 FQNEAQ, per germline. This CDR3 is CASSTGQGGYNEQFF. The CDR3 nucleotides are TGTGCCAGCAGCACAGGACAGGGTGGTTACAATGAGCAGTTCTTC. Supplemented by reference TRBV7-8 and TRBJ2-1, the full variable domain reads GAGVSQSPRYKVAKRGQDVALRCDPISGHVSLFWYQQALGQGPEFLTYFQNEAQLDKSGLPSDRFFAERPEGSVSTLKIQRTQQEDSAVYLCASSTGQGGYNEQFFGPGTRLTVL.

CDR3 nucleotide sequence: TGTGCCAGCAGCCAAGAAGGGGGGGCTACCTCCTACGAGCAGTACTTC. Translated: CASSQEGGATSYEQYF. The J gene is TRBJ2-7, the V gene TRBV14; D may be TRBD2 (7 bases). The CDR3 runs 16 residues. V lost 0 bases and J lost 0, with 12 bases in between. Germline lookup yields CDR1 SGHDN and CDR2 FVKESK.

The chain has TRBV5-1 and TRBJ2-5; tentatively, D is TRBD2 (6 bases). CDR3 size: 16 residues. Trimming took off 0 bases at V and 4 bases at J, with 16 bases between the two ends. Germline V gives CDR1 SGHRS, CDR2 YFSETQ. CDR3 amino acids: CASSLANGGAGETQYF. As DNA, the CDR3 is TGCGCCAGCAGCTTGGCCAATGGAGGGGCTGGAGAGACCCAGTACTTC. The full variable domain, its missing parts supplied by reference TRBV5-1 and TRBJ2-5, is KAGVTQTPRYLIKTRGQQVTLSCSPISGHRSVSWYQQTPGQGLQFLFEYFSETQRNKGNFPGRFSGRQFSNSRSEMNVSTLELGDSALYLCASSLANGGAGETQYFGPGTRLLVL.

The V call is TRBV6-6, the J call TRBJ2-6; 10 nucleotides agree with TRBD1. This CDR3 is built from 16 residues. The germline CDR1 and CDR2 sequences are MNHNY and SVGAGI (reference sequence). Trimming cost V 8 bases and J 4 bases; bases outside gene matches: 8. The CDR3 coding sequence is TGTGCCAGCTGGACAGGGGGATCCCTAGGGGCCAACGTCCTGACTTTC. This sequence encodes CASWTGGSLGANVLTF.

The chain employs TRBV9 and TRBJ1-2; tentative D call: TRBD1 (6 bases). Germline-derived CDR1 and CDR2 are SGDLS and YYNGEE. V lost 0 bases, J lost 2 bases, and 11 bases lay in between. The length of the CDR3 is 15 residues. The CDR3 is CASSVDRALNYGYTF. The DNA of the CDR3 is TGTGCCAGCAGCGTAGACAGGGCACTCAACTATGGCTACACCTTC.

CDR3 nucleotide sequence: TGTGCCAGCAGCTATTTTAGGCTAACGGACAGGGTTCTCAATTACGAGCAGTACTTC. Its protein product is CASSYFRLTDRVLNYEQYF. The chain is built from TRBV11-2 and TRBJ2-7; 8 positions agree with TRBD1. Germline V gene sequence: CDR1 SGHAT, CDR2 FQNNGV. With V trimmed by 4 bases and J by 4 bases, 21 bases remained unmatched. This CDR3 contains 19 residues.

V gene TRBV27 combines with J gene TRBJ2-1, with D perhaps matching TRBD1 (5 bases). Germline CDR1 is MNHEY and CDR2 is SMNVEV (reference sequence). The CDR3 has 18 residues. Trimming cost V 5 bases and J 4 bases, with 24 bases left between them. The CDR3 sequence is CASSPQPGAGHLYNEQFF. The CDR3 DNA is TGTGCCAGCAGTCCCCAGCCGGGCGCCGGACACTTATACAATGAGCAGTTCTTC.

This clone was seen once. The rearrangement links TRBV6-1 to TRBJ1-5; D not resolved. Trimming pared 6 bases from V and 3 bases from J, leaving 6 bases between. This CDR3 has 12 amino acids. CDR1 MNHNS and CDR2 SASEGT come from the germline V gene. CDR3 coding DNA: TGTGCCAGCAGAGAGCCCAATCAGCCCCAGCATTTT. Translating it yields CASREPNQPQHF.

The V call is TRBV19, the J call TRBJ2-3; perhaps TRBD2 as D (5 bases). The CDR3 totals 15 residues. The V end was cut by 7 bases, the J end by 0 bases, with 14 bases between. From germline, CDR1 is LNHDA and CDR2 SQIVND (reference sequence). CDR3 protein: CASMDSVLSTDTQYF. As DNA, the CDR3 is TGTGCCAGTATGGACTCCGTCTTAAGCACAGATACGCAGTATTTT.

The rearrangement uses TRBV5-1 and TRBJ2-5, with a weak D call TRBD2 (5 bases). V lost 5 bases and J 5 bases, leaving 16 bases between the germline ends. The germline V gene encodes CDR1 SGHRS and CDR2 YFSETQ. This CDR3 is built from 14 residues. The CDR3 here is CASSYVSREETQYF. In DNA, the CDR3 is TGCGCCAGCAGTTACGTCTCGAGGGAGGAGACCCAGTACTTC.

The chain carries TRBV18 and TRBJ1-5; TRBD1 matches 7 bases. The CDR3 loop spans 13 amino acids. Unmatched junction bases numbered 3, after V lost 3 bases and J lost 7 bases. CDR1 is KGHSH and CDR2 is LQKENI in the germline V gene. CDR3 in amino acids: CASSPTGKQPQHF. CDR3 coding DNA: TGTGCCAGCTCACCGACAGGGAAACAGCCCCAGCATTTT.

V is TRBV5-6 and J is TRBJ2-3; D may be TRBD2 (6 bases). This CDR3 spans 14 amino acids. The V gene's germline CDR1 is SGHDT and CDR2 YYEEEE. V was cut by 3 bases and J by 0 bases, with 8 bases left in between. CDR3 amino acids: CASSSSGSTDTQYF. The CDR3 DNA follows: TGTGCCAGCAGCTCAAGCGGGAGCACAGATACGCAGTATTTT.

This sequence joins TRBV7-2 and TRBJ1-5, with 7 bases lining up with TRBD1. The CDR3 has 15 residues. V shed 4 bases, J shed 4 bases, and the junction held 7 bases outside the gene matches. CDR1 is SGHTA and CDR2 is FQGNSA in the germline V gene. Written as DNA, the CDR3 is TGTGCCAGCAGCTGGACAGGCGCTAGTAATCAGCCCCAGCATTTT. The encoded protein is CASSWTGASNQPQHF.

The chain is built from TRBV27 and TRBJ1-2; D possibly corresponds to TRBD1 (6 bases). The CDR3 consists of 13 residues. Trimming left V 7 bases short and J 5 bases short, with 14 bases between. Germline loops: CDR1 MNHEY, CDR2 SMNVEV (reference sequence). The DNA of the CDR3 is TGTGCCAGCAAGAGGGGGACACATTATGGCTACACCTTC. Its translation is CASKRGTHYGYTF.